The T cell receptor beta chain under discussion was sequenced for a study of shared clonotypes between healthy human individuals. For the study at large: There were three CD4 naive, three CD4 memory, two CD8 naive and one CD8 memory plates per donor.

CDR1 is SEHNR, CDR2 FQNEAQ, per germline (reference sequence). Germline trimming cut 3 bases from V and 0 bases from J; bases unmatched to any gene: 3. The CDR3 is made up of 16 amino acids. Negatively enriched CD4+ T cells were divided by CD45RA into naive and memory. Only in-frame clones appear in the TCRdb table, and some are missing; sequencing was by immunoSEQ multiplex PCR. This sample yields over 700,000 clones, of which just under 75% are seen a single time; approximately 2% belongs to the top ten. General study points: The study sampled only blood, and tissue repertoires likely differ. When naive CD4 clonotypes were compared across a few donors, around 5% were shared.

This clone was counted between two and nine times. Its target is unknown. This TCR derives from a woman aged 25 to 45 in good health. The chain is built from TRBV7-9 and TRBJ1-3, with 9 positions matching TRBD1. The sample comprised memory CD4+ T cells sorted from blood. Subset: CD45RA-negative fraction. This CDR3 reads CASSFLGQGSGNTIYF. In DNA form, the CDR3 reads TGTGCCAGCAGCTTCCTGGGACAGGGCTCTGGAAACACCATATATTTT.